Listed below are T cell receptor beta chains from one sample, sequenced in a study of blood T cells in healthy people across ages. TCRdb ran MiXCR on the 5' RACE reads and lists one entry per CDR3 protein. Of approximately 360,000 distinct CDR3 sequences in the sample, approximately 47% were seen once. The sequenced material came from blood. The receptors derive from a man between 60 and 75 years old in good health. Both conserved end residues are part of each CDR3. The order of the fields is D gene, clone size, V gene, J gene, CDR3 protein, CDR3 DNA. D genes are given only for firm matches. Part of the rows lack a size; the others show once, few, many or a class for expanded clones.

>TRBD1|few|TRBV6-1|TRBJ2-1
CASSEAQGPPFF
TGTGCCAGCAGTGAAGCACAGGGGCCCCCGTTCTTC
>TRBD2|.|TRBV9|TRBJ2-7
CASSVGSSGYEQYF
TGTGCCAGCAGCGTAGGGTCTAGCGGTTACGAGCAGTACTTC
>TRBD2|.|TRBV10-2|TRBJ2-7
CASSLAGEPYEQYF
TGCGCCAGCAGTCTAGCGGGTGAACCCTACGAGCAGTACTTC
>.|.|TRBV6-2/TRBV6-3|TRBJ2-4
CASSSYRDALGLAKNIQYF
TGTGCCAGCAGTTCCTACAGGGATGCCCTGGGTCTAGCCAAAAACATTCAGTACTTC
>TRBD1|.|TRBV20-1|TRBJ1-1
CSPTDRGTEAFF
TGCAGTCCCACGGACAGGGGGACTGAAGCTTTCTTT
>.|.|TRBV29-1|TRBJ1-1
CSVEEAVGEAFF
TGCAGCGTTGAAGAGGCAGTGGGAGAAGCTTTCTTT
>.|few|TRBV9|TRBJ2-5
CASSVGLGLQETQYF
TGTGCCAGCAGCGTAGGGCTCGGCCTGCAAGAGACCCAGTACTTC
>TRBD2|.|TRBV28|TRBJ2-5
CASSRRAGLEYF
TGTGCCAGCAGTCGTAGAGCGGGATTGGAGTACTTC
>.|.|TRBV7-2|TRBJ2-1
CASSLEGASYNEQFF
TGTGCCAGCAGCCTCGAGGGAGCTTCCTACAATGAGCAGTTCTTC
>.|.|TRBV4-3|TRBJ1-5
CASSQDIKAGGNQPQHF
TGCGCCAGCAGCCAAGATATAAAGGCCGGGGGCAATCAGCCCCAGCATTTT